Below are 17 T cell receptor beta chains sequenced from a single sample in a study of regulatory T cells in long-lasting Graves disease. TCR beta libraries were built with iRepertoire HTBI primers and Arm-PCR of CDR3 regions. In TCRdb, the multiplex PCR reads were re-called with MiXCR into one record per CDR3 protein. The repertoire holds some 430,000 distinct CDR3 sequences, with 20% to 25% as singletons. The time point is: persistent/refractory GD, antithyroid drugs over 5 years with positive TRAb. Generation of the TCR library employed RNA extracted from PBMCs. The specimen was peripheral blood mononuclear cells (PBMCs), collected when the disease was refractory, from a patient treated with antithyroid drugs. The origin of the receptors is a female donor with Graves disease.

This clonotype was seen a few times. The chain combines TRBV29-1 with TRBJ2-2; D uncertain. With 7 bases removed from V and 4 bases from J, the gap between germline ends came to 10 bases. CDR1 SQVTM and CDR2 ANQGSEA come from the germline V gene. The CDR3 runs to 12 residues. CDR3 nucleotides: TGCAGCGGTGAGCAGAGCACCGGGGAGCTGTTTTTT. Its protein product is CSGEQSTGELFF.

The rearrangement links TRBV20-1 to TRBJ2-7; D not certain. V was clipped by 1 base and J by 0 bases, with 16 bases between them. Germline V gene sequence: CDR1 DFQATT, CDR2 SNEGSKA (reference sequence). The CDR3 runs to 16 residues. The CDR3 coding sequence is TGCAGTGCTAGAGCGCTGACAATTAGCCCCTCCTACGAGCAGTACTTC. It translates to CSARALTISPSYEQYF.

This clonotype was seen a handful of times. J is TRBJ1-5 and V is TRBV25-1; D is unresolved. Between the trimmed V and J ends, which lost 2 bases and 6 bases, there was a span of 11 bases. Per the germline V gene, CDR1 is MGHDK and CDR2 is SYGVNS. The CDR3 is made up of 14 amino acids. The CDR3 loop reads CASSEKVGIQPQHF. The CDR3 DNA sequence: TGTGCCAGCAGTGAAAAGGTTGGGATTCAGCCCCAGCATTTT.

This clonotype was counted ten times or more. This sequence joins TRBV20-1 and TRBJ2-5, with 7 bases lining up with TRBD1. With 6 bases clipped from V and 1 base from J, the junction kept 8 bases outside the gene matches. Germline loops: CDR1 DFQATT, CDR2 SNEGSKA (reference sequence). This CDR3 is built from 14 residues. The CDR3 spells CSANKQGFQETQYF. The CDR3 nucleotides read TGCAGTGCCAACAAACAGGGGTTCCAAGAGACCCAGTACTTC.

As concerns this clonotype: A clone one base away is much larger, so this may be a read error. As DNA, the CDR3 is TGTGCCATCAGTTACACCGCCAGGGATTACGAGCAGTACTTC. As protein: CAISYTARDYEQYF. The chain couples TRBV10-3 to TRBJ2-7; D might be TRBD1 (5 bases). The CDR3 sequence is 14 residues long. CDR1 is ENHRY, CDR2 SYGVKD, per germline. Deletions cut 5 bases from V and 4 bases from J, with 15 bases between.

This clonotype was observed a few times. The V gene is TRBV20-1, the J gene TRBJ2-7; a weak D match, TRBD2 (6 bases). CDR3 length equals 14 residues. Per the germline V gene, CDR1 is DFQATT and CDR2 is SNEGSKA (reference sequence). V lost 0 bases and J 3 bases, leaving 12 bases between the germline ends. CDR3 loop: CSARDPAGSYEQYF. The DNA for the CDR3 is TGCAGTGCTAGAGATCCTGCCGGGAGCTACGAGCAGTACTTC.

The chain has TRBV4-1 and TRBJ2-3, with TRBD2 matching 9 bases. The germline V gene has CDR1 MGHRA and CDR2 YSYEKL. V dropped 7 bases and J dropped 4; count of bases not matched to a gene: 12. The CDR3 is made up of 16 amino acids. The CDR3 DNA sequence: TGCGCCAGCACAGAGATGGCGGGGGGGCCCCCAGATACGCAGTATTTT. Translation: CASTEMAGGPPDTQYF.

This clonotype was seen a few times. V and J are TRBV12-3 or TRBV12-4 and TRBJ2-2; TRBD1 matches at 9 bases. This CDR3 has 15 residues. Trimming removed 6 bases from V and 5 bases from J; junction bases left unmatched: 7. CDR3 DNA: TGTGCCAGCAGGCGGGGGACAGGGAATACCGGGGAGCTGTTTTTT. As protein: CASRRGTGNTGELFF.

This clonotype was seen at least ten times. V and J are TRBV28 and TRBJ2-7, with a tentative D call TRBD2 (5 bases). The V end was cut by 2 bases, the J end by 0 bases, with 5 bases between. The CDR3 length is 13 residues. Germline values: CDR1 MDHEN, CDR2 SYDVKM. CDR3 DNA: TGTGCCAGCAGTTTAACTAGCTCCTACGAGCAGTACTTC. It is translated as CASSLTSSYEQYF.

This clonotype was detected a few times. The rearrangement uses TRBV4-3 and TRBJ1-4; D is possibly TRBD1 (6 bases). Trimming pared 0 bases from V and 8 bases from J, leaving 16 bases between. This CDR3 has 16 amino acids. The germline gives CDR1 LGHNA, CDR2 YSLEER. CDR3 sequence (DNA): TGCGCCAGCAGCCAAGATCAGGGGCCCACTTCCGAAAAACTGTTTTTT. It is translated as CASSQDQGPTSEKLFF.

This chain links TRBV10-3 with TRBJ2-7; the D gene could be TRBD1 or TRBD2 (5 bases each). Germline V gene data show CDR1 as ENHRY and CDR2 as SYGVKD. V was shortened by 6 bases and J by 7 bases, with 13 bases between the two germline ends. The length of the CDR3 is 12 residues. CDR3 DNA sequence: TGTGCCATCAGCCAATCGGGGCGGGAGCAGTACTTC. Its translation is CAISQSGREQYF.

This clonotype was seen many times. CDR3 loop: CATSDLGDSQETQYF. CDR3 nucleotides: TGTGCCACCAGTGATTTGGGGGACAGTCAAGAGACCCAGTACTTC. The chain joins TRBV24-1 to TRBJ2-5, with TRBD1 identical over 7 bases. Trimming removed 0 bases from V and 2 bases from J; junction bases left unmatched: 2. Germline assignment: CDR1 KGHDR and CDR2 SFDVKD. The CDR3 spans 15 residues.

This clonotype has just a few counts. This chain links TRBV20-1 with TRBJ2-7, with 9 positions matching TRBD1. Trimming removed 0 bases from V and 2 bases from J; junction bases left unmatched: 2. Per germline, CDR1 DFQATT and CDR2 SNEGSKA (reference sequence). The CDR3 loop spans 14 amino acids. CDR3 residues: CSAREGTGTYEQYF. CDR3 sequence (DNA): TGCAGTGCTAGAGAAGGGACAGGGACCTACGAGCAGTACTTC.

Many counts were recorded for this clonotype. This chain joins TRBV13 and TRBJ1-3; D uncertain. The germline gives CDR1 PRHDT, CDR2 FYEKMQ (reference sequence). V lost 1 base and J 0 bases, leaving 4 bases between the germline ends. This CDR3 region has 14 residues. The CDR3 bases are TGTGCCAGCAGCTTAGCTCTCTCTGGAAACACCATATATTTT. Residues: CASSLALSGNTIYF.

The table lists this clonotype with many counts. The rearrangement joins TRBV12-3 or TRBV12-4 to TRBJ1-5; a possible D gene is TRBD1 (6 bases). The CDR3 loop spans 13 amino acids. V lost 6 bases and J lost 4, with 10 bases in between. CDR3 sequence: CASSPQGNQPQHF. Here the CDR3 DNA reads TGTGCCAGCAGCCCTCAGGGGAATCAGCCCCAGCATTTT.

This clonotype was found a few times. The CDR3: CSVDQGPTYEQYF. CDR3 sequence (DNA): TGCAGCGTTGACCAGGGGCCAACCTACGAGCAGTACTTC. The rearrangement joins TRBV29-1 to TRBJ2-7, with D perhaps TRBD1 (6 bases). Germline assignment: CDR1 SQVTM and CDR2 ANQGSEA. This CDR3 comprises 13 residues. Trimming took 3 bases from V and 2 from J, leaving 11 bases between them.

The gene calls are TRBV7-9 and TRBJ2-3, with 7 bases lining up with TRBD2. Trimming removed 5 bases from V and 4 bases from J; junction bases left unmatched: 12. The CDR3 is 16 amino acids. CDR1 SEHNR and CDR2 FQNEAQ come from the germline V gene (reference sequence). The CDR3 reads CASSPRERGNADTQYF. The DNA of the CDR3 is TGTGCCAGCAGCCCAAGGGAGCGGGGTAATGCAGATACGCAGTATTTT.